This T cell receptor (beta chain) is drawn from a study of blood T cells in healthy people across ages (dated by TCRdb to the mid-2010s). As for the study more broadly: In model experiments, roughly one uniquely barcoded TCR beta cDNA molecule per two T cells was captured by template switching. To avoid experimental bias, donors of different ages were distributed randomly across sequencing lanes. Using the same blood draw, the study looked at two additional independent replicas of 1 million unique cDNA reads for two donors, one aged 18 to 29 and the other aged 80 or older. Donors were grouped into four age groups: young (average 16 years), middle-aged (under 40), aged (62) and long-lived (82). Age-related changes in TCR beta repertoire diversity were measured in the study by deep sequencing normalized with unique cDNA molecular identifiers.

Library method: 5' RACE. The reads were generated on an Illumina HiSeq 2500. A second PCR of roughly 6 to 11 cycles was run with a J-beta primer mix and a sample-barcoded 5' primer. Each TCR beta cDNA molecule received a unique molecular identifier from a template-switch 5' adaptor carrying 12 random nucleotides. At least 3 million CDR3-containing paired-end reads were obtained from each sample. The Mint cDNA synthesis kit, primed by a TRBC-specific oligonucleotide, was used to synthesize first-strand cDNA from all RNA. Following uracil-DNA glycosylase treatment, all cDNA underwent a first 18-cycle PCR with the universal primers M1SS and BC2_uni_R. Per the source publication's procedure: For normalization, 1 million high-quality reads were randomly selected from each sample, with every read carrying a distinct molecular identifier. Reads with shared molecular identifiers were discarded instead of being binned into consensus sequences. MiTCR, with a Q25 quality threshold and the strictest error-elimination algorithm, was used for CDR3 identification, clonotype clustering and error correction. A nonparametric unseen species model using Euler transformation provided a lower-bound estimate of total TCR beta diversity. The public reads were reprocessed in TCRdb via fastp at Q25 and MiXCR, keeping in-frame beta chains. Under each unique CDR3 protein, matching rows form one entry showing the most common genes and DNA. What appears here as the V and J calls and clone size reflects TCRdb's work, not the paper's. The sample table records approximately 810,000 distinct CDR3 sequences; more than 25% of these occur just once. The ten largest clones take up 17% of the sample.

The donors were roughly 39 Caucasian individuals from Russia, aged 6 to 90 years, who were systemically healthy. Each donor gave 8 to 10 milliliters of peripheral blood, drawn into EDTA-treated Vacutainer tubes. Ficoll-Paque density-gradient centrifugation was used to isolate PBMCs, with at least 7 million obtained per sample. Trizol reagent was used to extract total RNA from PBMCs, with at least 6 micrograms per sample. For every donor, an aliquot of PBMCs went through flow cytometry to measure the percentages of naive CD45RAhigh/CD27high T cells. Unmatched junction bases come to 8, with V trimmed by 2 bases and J by 4 bases. Via the germline V gene, CDR1 is SGHRS and CDR2 YFSETQ. The CDR3 goes from the cysteine to the phenylalanine over 15 residues. Only the CDR3 DNA stays, 45 bases, in frame from base 1. The research as a whole found: Bulk unsorted PBMC profiling prevented conclusive comparison of naive and antigen-experienced compartments. A strong correlation was found between observed TCR beta diversity and the percentage of naive T cells measured by flow cytometry. The CMV infection status of donors was not known, potentially confounding age-related changes in expanded clonotypes. Observed TCR beta diversity per million T cells fell roughly linearly with age, and a significant reduction was already apparent by age around 44. Total diversity estimates from one million sequenced T cells were considered lower bounds and underestimates. Compared with the aged group, the long-lived group had more naive CD4+ T cells, fewer expanded clones and increased TCR diversity, a pattern suggesting age selection.

A few counts support this clonotype. This clone's antigen is unknown. Within one base of it there is no much larger clone, and no base qualities were kept. This sequence was found in a woman aged 80 or over in good health. The sequence links TRBV5-1 to TRBJ1-1, and 7 junctional nucleotides match TRBD1. Sequencing was carried out using blood. The DNA sequence is as follows: TGCGCCAGCAGCTTAGGAACAGGGGCGGGCACTGAAGCTTTCTTT. Its translation reads: CASSLGTGAGTEAFF.